The clone carrying this T cell receptor beta chain has more than one count but fewer than ten. These data belong to a study of blood T cell repertoires in COVID-19. As for the study in general: Sites across the United States, Italy and Spain contributed samples from acute and convalescent COVID-19.

The data were produced by immunoSEQ multiplex PCR, yet TCRdb's version contains in-frame clones alone and is incomplete. The repertoire consists of around 240,000 clones, with more than 75% occurring once and the leading ten covering over 3%. Germline V gives CDR1 SGHNT, CDR2 YENEEA. This CDR3 is 15 amino acids long. V lost 0 bases, J lost 9 bases, and 7 bases stayed unmatched. The chain carries TRBV11-3 and TRBJ2-1, with 8 nucleotides matching TRBD1. The TCR comes from a woman in her twenties or thirties who had recovered from COVID-19. The sequenced sample consisted of peripheral blood. CDR3 amino acids: CASSLDSQGAGEQFF. In DNA, the CDR3 is TGTGCCAGCAGCTTAGATAGCCAGGGGGCGGGTGAGCAGTTCTTC.